Listed here are 19 T cell receptor beta chains from one sample, sequenced in a study of cytomegalovirus exposure and HLA in healthy donors. Libraries were prepared by immunoSEQ multiplex PCR; TCRdb keeps only in-frame clonotypes and omits some of them. This sample carries 150,000 to 170,000 clones, roughly 90% of them seen once, and the ten largest clones take approximately 20%. The specimen sequenced was PBMCs. The source is a man aged 18 to 30 in good health and CMV-seropositive.

J is TRBJ2-7 and V is TRBV15; 7 bases fit TRBD1. Germline V gene lookup returns CDR1 LNHNV and CDR2 YYDKDF (reference sequence). This CDR3 has 14 amino acids. V was pared by 2 bases and J by 2 bases, with 3 bases of the junction left unmatched. CDR3 coding DNA: TGTGCCACCAGCAGAACGGGACAGCCCTACGAGCAGTACTTC. It encodes CATSRTGQPYEQYF. Combining the CDR3 with reference TRBV15 and TRBJ2-7 gives the whole variable domain DAMVIQNPRYQVTQFGKPVTLSCSQTLNHNVMYWYQQKSSQAPKLLFHYYDKDFNNEADTPDNFQSRRPNTSFCFLDIRSPGLGDTAMYLCATSRTGQPYEQYFGPGTRLTVT.

CDR3 bases: TGTGCCAGCAGTGAAGCGCTTAGATTACGGGACTGGGGCGAAAAACTGTTTTTT. Translating gives CASSEALRLRDWGEKLFF. The chain uses TRBV2 and TRBJ1-4; D might be TRBD1 (5 bases). Germline loops: CDR1 SNHLY, CDR2 FYNNEI. The CDR3 covers 18 residues. V lost 0 bases, J lost 8 bases, and 22 bases lay in between.

The genes are TRBV4-3 and TRBJ2-1; 9 bases agree with TRBD1. The CDR3 totals 15 residues. V lost 4 bases to trimming and J lost 7 bases; unmatched junction nucleotides: 8. Germline V lookup: CDR1 LGHNA, CDR2 YSLEER. The CDR3 coding sequence is TGCGCCAGCAGCCGCCTGACAGGGGGAGCGAATGAGCAGTTCTTC. Protein: CASSRLTGGANEQFF.

V usage is TRBV7-2 and J usage is TRBJ2-2; possible D gene TRBD2, 6 bases. V lost 2 bases, J lost 5 bases, and 12 bases lay in between. Germline lookup yields CDR1 SGHTA and CDR2 FQGNSA. This CDR3 is built from 15 residues. This CDR3 reads CASSLTGVRTGELFF. In DNA, the CDR3 is TGTGCCAGCAGCTTAACGGGAGTACGGACCGGGGAGCTGTTTTTT.

The chain employs TRBV7-3 and TRBJ2-2; TRBD2 aligns across 13 bases. The germline V gene encodes CDR1 SGHTA and CDR2 FQGTGA. V lost 4 bases to trimming and J lost 5 bases; unmatched junction nucleotides: 7. The length of the CDR3 is 17 residues. The chain's CDR3 is CASSSGLAGALTGELFF. For the CDR3, the DNA is TGTGCCAGCAGCTCAGGACTAGCGGGGGCTTTAACCGGGGAGCTGTTTTTT.

This chain uses TRBV13 with TRBJ2-3; 14 bases agree with TRBD2. CDR3 length: 17 amino acids. Germline CDR1 PRHDT, CDR2 FYEKMQ (reference sequence). Unmatched junction bases numbered 7, after V lost 3 bases and J lost 5 bases. The chain's CDR3 is CASSFLTSGGAVDTQYF. In nucleotides, the CDR3 is TGTGCCAGCAGCTTTTTGACTAGCGGGGGGGCTGTAGATACGCAGTATTTT.

V is TRBV27 and J is TRBJ2-7; 8 positions match TRBD2. This CDR3 spans 16 amino acids. The junction had 9 bases not matched to a gene; V was cut back by 1 base and J by 4 bases. Germline CDR1 reads MNHEY; CDR2 reads SMNVEV (reference sequence). CDR3 amino acids: CASSLLVSGSWYEQYF. The DNA of the CDR3 is TGTGCCAGCAGTTTATTAGTGAGCGGGAGCTGGTACGAGCAGTACTTC.

CDR3 nucleotide sequence: TGTGCCAGTAGTATAGGGGGGGGAACAGGAGGGCAGCCCCAGCATTTT. Residues: CASSIGGGTGGQPQHF. The chain couples TRBV19 to TRBJ1-5; the D gene is possibly TRBD1 (5 bases). The length of the CDR3 is 16 residues. V lost 1 base and J 7 bases, leaving 17 bases between the germline ends. Germline V lookup: CDR1 LNHDA, CDR2 SQIVND (reference sequence). The variable domain in full, with the rest retrieved from reference TRBV19 and TRBJ1-5, is DGGITQSPKYLFRKEGQNVTLSCEQNLNHDAMYWYRQDPGQGLRLIYYSQIVNDFQKGDIAEGYSVSREKKESFPLTVTSAQKNPTAFYLCASSIGGGTGGQPQHFGDGTRLSIL.

This chain links TRBV5-4 with TRBJ2-1, with TRBD2 matching over 9 bases. Per the germline V gene, CDR1 is SGHNT and CDR2 is YYREEE (reference sequence). The CDR3 length is 15 residues. J gave up 6 bases and V 1 base, and 5 bases lay outside the gene matches. In DNA form, the CDR3 reads TGTGCCAGCAGCTTGCAGTCTAGCGGGATCAATGAGCAGTTCTTC. Protein product: CASSLQSSGINEQFF.

CDR3 protein: CASSVGAAEYNEQFF. CDR3 bases: TGTGCCAGCAGCGTAGGCGCGGCCGAATACAATGAGCAGTTCTTC. The chain carries TRBV9 and TRBJ2-1; D is ambiguous. V lost 0 bases and J lost 4, with 11 bases in between. CDR3 length: 15 amino acids. CDR1 SGDLS and CDR2 YYNGEE come from the germline V gene.

The chain combines TRBV7-2 with TRBJ2-5; 9 positions agree with TRBD1. V lost 3 bases to trimming and J lost 2 bases; unmatched junction nucleotides: 7. The CDR3 runs 16 residues. Germline V gives CDR1 SGHTA, CDR2 FQGNSA. CDR3 bases: TGTGCCAGCAGCTTGGGACAGGGAGGGGGGCAAGAGACCCAGTACTTC. This translates into CASSLGQGGGQETQYF.

The chain carries TRBV11-2 and TRBJ2-1; D might be TRBD1 (6 bases). The CDR3 has 16 residues. V lost 4 bases, J lost 6 bases, and 19 bases lay in between. Per the germline V gene, CDR1 is SGHAT and CDR2 is FQNNGV. The CDR3 DNA reads TGTGCCAGCAGCTCCGTACAGGGAAAGATTACCAATGAGCAGTTCTTC. Residues: CASSSVQGKITNEQFF.

This clone was seen only a few times. V gene TRBV11-2 combines with J gene TRBJ1-2; D gene uncertain. The CDR3 sequence is 11 residues long. V was shortened by 5 bases and J by 8 bases, with 9 bases between the two germline ends. CDR1 and CDR2 from the germline V gene are SGHAT and FQNNGV. DNA of the CDR3: TGTGCCAGCAGCGCCCTCGGGGGCTACACCTTC. This gives the protein CASSALGGYTF.

The chain joins TRBV4-3 to TRBJ2-7; 8 bases match TRBD1. The CDR3 loop spans 14 amino acids. V was pared by 3 bases and J by 3 bases, with 4 bases of the junction left unmatched. The germline V gene has CDR1 LGHNA and CDR2 YSLEER. CDR3 protein: CASSQDRASYEQYF. CDR3 DNA sequence: TGCGCCAGCAGCCAGGACAGGGCCAGCTACGAGCAGTACTTC.

J is TRBJ1-1 and V is TRBV6-5; D is unresolved. The V gene lost 0 bases and the J gene lost 7 bases, with 12 bases spanning the gap. CDR1 is MNHEY and CDR2 is SVGAGI in the germline V gene. This CDR3 has 14 residues. CDR3 nucleotides: TGTGCCAGCAGTTACTCGATGGGAGGAGGTGAAGCTTTCTTT. It yields the protein CASSYSMGGGEAFF.

The chain couples TRBV15 to TRBJ1-5, with D unclear. V was shortened by 0 bases and J by 5 bases, with 5 bases between the two germline ends. Germline CDR1 and CDR2: LNHNV and YYDKDF (reference sequence). The CDR3 is made up of 13 amino acids. This chain's CDR3 is CATSRESDQPQHF. CDR3 sequence (DNA): TGTGCCACCAGCAGAGAATCCGATCAGCCCCAGCATTTT.

This clone was observed once. The V and J genes are TRBV5-1 and TRBJ2-3, with TRBD2 matching over 13 bases. Germline V gene sequence: CDR1 SGHRS, CDR2 YFSETQ. The J segment lost 5 bases and the V segment lost 4 bases, leaving 10 bases of the junction unmatched. The CDR3 runs 17 residues. Here the CDR3 reads CASSPRTSGSGVDTQYF. Written as DNA, the CDR3 is TGCGCCAGCAGCCCCAGGACTAGCGGGAGCGGTGTAGATACGCAGTATTTT.

The V gene is TRBV9, the J gene TRBJ2-7, with 10 bases lining up with TRBD2. The CDR3 sequence is 18 residues long. Germline V CDR1 and CDR2: SGDLS, YYNGEE. The J segment lost 3 bases and the V segment lost 0 bases, leaving 12 bases of the junction unmatched. The CDR3 sequence: CASSVAPAGGPTGYEQYF. Here the CDR3 DNA reads TGTGCCAGCAGCGTAGCTCCAGCGGGAGGGCCAACAGGCTACGAGCAGTACTTC.

A note on this clone: A read error may account for a junction end that differs from germline. The CDR3 spells CASSLERKTGALSF. DNA for the CDR3: TGTGCCAGCAGCTTAGAACGGAAGACAGGGGCCCTCTCATTC. This chain links TRBV7-2 with TRBJ1-2, with 8 nucleotides matching TRBD1. The germline CDR1 and CDR2 sequences are SGHTA and FQGNSA. CDR3 length equals 14 residues.